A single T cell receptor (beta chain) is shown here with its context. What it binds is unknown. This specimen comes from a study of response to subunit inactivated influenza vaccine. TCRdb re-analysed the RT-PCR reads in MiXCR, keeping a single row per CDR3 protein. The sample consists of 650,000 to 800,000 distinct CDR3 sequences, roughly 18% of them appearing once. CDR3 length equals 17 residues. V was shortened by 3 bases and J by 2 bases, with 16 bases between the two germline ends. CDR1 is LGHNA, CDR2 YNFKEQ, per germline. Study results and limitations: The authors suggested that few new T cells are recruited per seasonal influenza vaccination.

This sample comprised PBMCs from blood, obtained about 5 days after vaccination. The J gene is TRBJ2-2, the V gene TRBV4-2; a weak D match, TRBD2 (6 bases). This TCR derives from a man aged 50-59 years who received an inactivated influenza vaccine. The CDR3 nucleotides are TGTGCCAGCAGCCAGCGGGGCCAGCTCATCAACACCGGGGAGCTGTTTTTT. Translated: CASSQRGQLINTGELFF.